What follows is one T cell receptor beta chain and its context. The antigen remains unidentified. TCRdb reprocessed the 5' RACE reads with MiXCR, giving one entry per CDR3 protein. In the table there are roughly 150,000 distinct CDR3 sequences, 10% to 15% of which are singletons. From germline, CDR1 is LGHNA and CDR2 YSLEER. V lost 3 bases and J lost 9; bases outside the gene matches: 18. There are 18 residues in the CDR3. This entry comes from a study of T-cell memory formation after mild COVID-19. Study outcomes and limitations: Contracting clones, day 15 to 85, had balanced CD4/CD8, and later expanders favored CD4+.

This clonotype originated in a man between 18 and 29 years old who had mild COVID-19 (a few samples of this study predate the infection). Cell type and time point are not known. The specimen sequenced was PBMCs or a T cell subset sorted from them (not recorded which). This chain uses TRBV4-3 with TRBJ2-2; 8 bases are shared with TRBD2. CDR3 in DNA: TGCGCCAGCAGCCAGGGGGCACGGGTAGCGGGGTTTAAGAGGGAGCTGTTTTTT. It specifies CASSQGARVAGFKRELFF.